The source of this TCR beta chain is a study of cytomegalovirus exposure and HLA in healthy donors. Study-level findings and limits: Information on immune exposure was restricted to one variable (CMV serostatus). Later examination showed HLA-associated TCR beta chains had greater clonal expansion than equally common others. Presence/absence analyses supposed approximately even sequencing depth among donors.

Germline loops: CDR1 MGHRA, CDR2 YSYEKL. Trimming took 0 bases from V and 2 from J, leaving 10 bases between them. The CDR3 has 15 amino acids. Primers for the PCR totalled 60 Vbeta and 13 Jbeta. Some clones are missing from TCRdb's copy, which holds only in-frame ones; the method was immunoSEQ multiplex PCR. This repertoire shows under 150,000 clones, 60% to 80% found once; its top ten account for 4.5% to 6.5%. As concerns this clone: Its antigen is not known.

The chain links TRBV4-1 to TRBJ1-1; weak D call: TRBD1 (5 bases). The sequence was obtained from a male donor in good health and CMV-seronegative. The sample comprised PBMCs. The CDR3 protein is CASSQEDTANTEAFF. The CDR3 nucleotides are TGCGCCAGCAGCCAAGAGGACACCGCAAACACTGAAGCTTTCTTT.